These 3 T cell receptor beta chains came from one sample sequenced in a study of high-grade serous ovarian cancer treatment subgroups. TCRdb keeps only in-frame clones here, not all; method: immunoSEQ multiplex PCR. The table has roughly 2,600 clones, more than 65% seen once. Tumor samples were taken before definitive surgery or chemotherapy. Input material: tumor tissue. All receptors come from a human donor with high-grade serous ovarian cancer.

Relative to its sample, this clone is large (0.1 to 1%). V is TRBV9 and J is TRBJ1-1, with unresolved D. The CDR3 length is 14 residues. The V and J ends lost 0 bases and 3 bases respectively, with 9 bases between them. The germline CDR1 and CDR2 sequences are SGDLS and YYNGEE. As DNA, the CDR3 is TGTGCCAGCAGCGTAGATCCGGCGTACACTGAAGCTTTCTTT. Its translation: CASSVDPAYTEAFF. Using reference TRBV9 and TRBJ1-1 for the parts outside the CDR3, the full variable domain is DSGVTQTPKHLITATGQRVTLRCSPRSGDLSVYWYQQSLDQGLQFLIQYYNGEERAKGNILERFSAQQFPDLHSELNLSSLELGDSALYFCASSVDPAYTEAFFGQGTRLTVV.

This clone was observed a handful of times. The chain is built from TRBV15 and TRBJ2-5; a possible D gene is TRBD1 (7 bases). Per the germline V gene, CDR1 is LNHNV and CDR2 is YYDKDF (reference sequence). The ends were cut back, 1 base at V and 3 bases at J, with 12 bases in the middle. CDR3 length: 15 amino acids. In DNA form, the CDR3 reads TGTGCCACCAGCAGAGCGGGGGACAGCAAAGAGACCCAGTACTTC. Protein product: CATSRAGDSKETQYF.

DNA of the CDR3: TGTGCCAGCAGCTTACTCCGGTGGCGGGAGGGCCGGCGCGAGCAGTACTTC. Translated, it gives CASSLLRWREGRREQYF. The chain joins TRBV7-8 to TRBJ2-5; TRBD2 matches 9 bases. The J call may not be correct, given that the DNA end is closer to TRBJ2-7. The CDR3 length is 17 residues. Germline V lookup: CDR1 SGHVS, CDR2 FQNEAQ.